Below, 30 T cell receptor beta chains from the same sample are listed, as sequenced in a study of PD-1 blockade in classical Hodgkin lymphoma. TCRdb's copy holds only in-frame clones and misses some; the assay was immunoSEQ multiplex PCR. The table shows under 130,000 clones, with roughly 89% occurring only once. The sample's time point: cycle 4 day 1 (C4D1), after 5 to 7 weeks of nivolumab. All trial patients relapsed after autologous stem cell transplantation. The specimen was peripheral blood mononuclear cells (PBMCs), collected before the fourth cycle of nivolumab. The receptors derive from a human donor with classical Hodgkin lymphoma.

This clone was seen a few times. Written as DNA, the CDR3 is TGTGCCAGCAGCCACCCCACCGGGGAGCTGTTTTTT. Protein sequence: CASSHPTGELFF. The genes are TRBV16 and TRBJ2-2; D is unresolved. Trimming removed 3 bases from V and 4 bases from J, with 3 bases in between. There are 12 residues in the CDR3. From germline, CDR1 is KGHSY and CDR2 FQNENV.

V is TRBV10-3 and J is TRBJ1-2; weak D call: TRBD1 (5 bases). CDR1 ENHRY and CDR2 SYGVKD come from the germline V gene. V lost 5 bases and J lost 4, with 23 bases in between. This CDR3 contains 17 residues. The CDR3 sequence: CAISRPPSVREGYGYTF. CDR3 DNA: TGTGCCATCAGTCGACCACCCTCGGTCAGGGAAGGCTATGGCTACACCTTC.

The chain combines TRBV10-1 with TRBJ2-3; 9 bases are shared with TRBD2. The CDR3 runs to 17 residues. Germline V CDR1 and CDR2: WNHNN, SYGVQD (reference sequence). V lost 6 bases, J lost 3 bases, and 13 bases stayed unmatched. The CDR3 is CASSSPRSSGKTDTQYF. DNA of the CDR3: TGCGCCAGCAGCTCCCCGCGGTCTAGCGGGAAGACAGATACGCAGTATTTT.

The CDR3 protein is CASTLGTGLYEQYF. The DNA of the CDR3 is TGTGCCAGCACCCTCGGGACAGGCCTCTACGAGCAGTACTTC. This chain links TRBV28 with TRBJ2-7; TRBD1 aligns across 8 bases. Germline V gene sequence: CDR1 MDHEN, CDR2 SYDVKM. The J segment lost 3 bases and the V segment lost 7 bases, leaving 8 bases of the junction unmatched. This CDR3 is 14 amino acids long.

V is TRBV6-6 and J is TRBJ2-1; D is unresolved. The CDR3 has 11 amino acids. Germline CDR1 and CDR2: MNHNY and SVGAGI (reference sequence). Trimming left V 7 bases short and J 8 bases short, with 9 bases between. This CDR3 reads CASMTLDEQFF. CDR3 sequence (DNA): TGTGCCAGCATGACTTTAGATGAGCAGTTCTTC.

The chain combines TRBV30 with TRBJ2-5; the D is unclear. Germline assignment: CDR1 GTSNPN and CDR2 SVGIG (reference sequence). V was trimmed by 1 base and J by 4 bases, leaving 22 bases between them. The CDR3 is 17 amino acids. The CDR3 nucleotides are TGTGCCTGGAGTGCAGGATGGTCCCCGCCTGAGACAGAGACCCAGTACTTC. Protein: CAWSAGWSPPETETQYF.

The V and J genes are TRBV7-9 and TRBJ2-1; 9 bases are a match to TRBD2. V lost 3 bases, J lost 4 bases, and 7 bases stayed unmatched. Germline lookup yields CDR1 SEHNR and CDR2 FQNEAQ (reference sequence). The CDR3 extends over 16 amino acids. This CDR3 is CASSFRATSGYNEQFF. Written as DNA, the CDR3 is TGTGCCAGCAGCTTTAGAGCGACTAGCGGATACAATGAGCAGTTCTTC.

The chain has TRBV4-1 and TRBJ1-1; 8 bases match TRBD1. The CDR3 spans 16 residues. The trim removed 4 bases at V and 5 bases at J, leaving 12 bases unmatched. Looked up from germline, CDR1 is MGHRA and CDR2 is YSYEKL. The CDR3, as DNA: TGCGCCAGCAGCCGAAACACCGGACAGGGTTCAACTGAAGCTTTCTTT. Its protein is CASSRNTGQGSTEAFF.

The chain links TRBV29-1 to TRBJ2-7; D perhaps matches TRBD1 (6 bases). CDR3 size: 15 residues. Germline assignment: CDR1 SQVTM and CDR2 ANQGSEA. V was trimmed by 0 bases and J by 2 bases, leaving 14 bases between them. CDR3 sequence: CSVEDWGQGTYEQYF. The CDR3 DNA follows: TGCAGCGTTGAAGATTGGGGACAAGGCACCTACGAGCAGTACTTC.

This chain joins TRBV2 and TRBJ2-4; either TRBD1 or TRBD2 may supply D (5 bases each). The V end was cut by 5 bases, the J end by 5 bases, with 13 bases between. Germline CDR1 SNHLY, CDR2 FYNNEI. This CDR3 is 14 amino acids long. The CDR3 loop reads CASSWGRLENIQYF. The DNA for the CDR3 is TGTGCCAGCAGTTGGGGACGACTTGAAAACATTCAGTACTTC. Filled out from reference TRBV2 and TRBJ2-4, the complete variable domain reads EPEVTQTPSHQVTQMGQEVILRCVPISNHLYFYWYRQILGQKVEFLVSFYNNEISEKSEIFDDQFSVERPDGSNFTLKIRSTKLEDSAMYFCASSWGRLENIQYFGAGTRLSVL.

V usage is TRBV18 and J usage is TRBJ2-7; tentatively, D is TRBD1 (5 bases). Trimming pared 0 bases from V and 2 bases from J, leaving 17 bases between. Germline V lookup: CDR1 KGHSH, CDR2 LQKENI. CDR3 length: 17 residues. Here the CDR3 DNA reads TGTGCCAGCTCACCACCGGGGATACCGACAGCAACCTACGAGCAGTACTTC. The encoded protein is CASSPPGIPTATYEQYF.

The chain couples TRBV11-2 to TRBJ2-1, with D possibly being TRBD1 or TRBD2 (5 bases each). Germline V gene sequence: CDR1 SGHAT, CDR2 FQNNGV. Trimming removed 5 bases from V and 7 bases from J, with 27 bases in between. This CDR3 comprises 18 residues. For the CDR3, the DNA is TGTGCCAGCAGCCCTACCGGGACCCTATCGCGGTCGGGGAATGAGCAGTTCTTC. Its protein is CASSPTGTLSRSGNEQFF.

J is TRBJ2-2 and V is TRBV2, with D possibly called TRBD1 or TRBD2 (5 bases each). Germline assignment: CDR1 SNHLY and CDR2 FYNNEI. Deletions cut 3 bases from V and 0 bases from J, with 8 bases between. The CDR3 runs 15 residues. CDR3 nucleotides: TGTGCCAGCAGTGACGGGACCACGAACACCGGGGAGCTGTTTTTT. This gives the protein CASSDGTTNTGELFF. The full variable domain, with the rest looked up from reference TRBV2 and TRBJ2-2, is EPEVTQTPSHQVTQMGQEVILRCVPISNHLYFYWYRQILGQKVEFLVSFYNNEISEKSEIFDDQFSVERPDGSNFTLKIRSTKLEDSAMYFCASSDGTTNTGELFFGEGSRLTVL.

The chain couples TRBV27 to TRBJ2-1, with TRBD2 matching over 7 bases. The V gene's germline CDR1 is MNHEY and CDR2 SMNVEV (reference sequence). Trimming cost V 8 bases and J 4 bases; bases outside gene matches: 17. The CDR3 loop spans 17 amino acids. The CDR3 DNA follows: TGTGCCAGCTCTCCCCGCCTAGCGGCCCTGAAATACAATGAGCAGTTCTTC. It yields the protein CASSPRLAALKYNEQFF.

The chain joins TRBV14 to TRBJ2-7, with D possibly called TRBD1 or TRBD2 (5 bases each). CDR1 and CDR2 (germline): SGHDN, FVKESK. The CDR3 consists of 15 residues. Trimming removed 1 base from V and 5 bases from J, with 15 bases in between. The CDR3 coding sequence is TGTGCCAGCAGCCAAGGCGAGGGGCTTGGTAACGAGCAGTACTTC. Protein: CASSQGEGLGNEQYF.

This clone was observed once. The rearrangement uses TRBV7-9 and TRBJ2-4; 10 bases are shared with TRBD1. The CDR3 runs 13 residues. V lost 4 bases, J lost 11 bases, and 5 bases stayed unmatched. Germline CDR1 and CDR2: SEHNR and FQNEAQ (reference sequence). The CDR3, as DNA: TGTGCCAGCAGCTCGGACAGGGGGATTGTTCAGTACTTC. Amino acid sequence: CASSSDRGIVQYF.

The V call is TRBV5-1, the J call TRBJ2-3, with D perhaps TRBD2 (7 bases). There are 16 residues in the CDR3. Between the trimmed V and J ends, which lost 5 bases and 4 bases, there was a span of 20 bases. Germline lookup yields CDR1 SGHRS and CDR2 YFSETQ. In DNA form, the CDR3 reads TGCGCCAGCAGTTCCCAGGTGGGGGGGCGCGCAGATACGCAGTATTTT. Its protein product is CASSSQVGGRADTQYF.

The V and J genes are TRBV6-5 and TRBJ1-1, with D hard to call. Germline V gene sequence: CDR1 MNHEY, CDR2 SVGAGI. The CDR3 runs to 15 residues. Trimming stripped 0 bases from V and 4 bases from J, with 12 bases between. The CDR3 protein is CASSYSSNTGTEAFF. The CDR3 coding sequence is TGTGCCAGCAGTTACTCTTCTAACACGGGCACTGAAGCTTTCTTT.

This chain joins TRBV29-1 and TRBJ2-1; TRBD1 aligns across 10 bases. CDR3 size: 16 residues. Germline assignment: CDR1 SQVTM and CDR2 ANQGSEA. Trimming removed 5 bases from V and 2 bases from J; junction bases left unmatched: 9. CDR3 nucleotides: TGCAGCGTTCCCGACCGGGACAGGGGTGCCTACAATGAGCAGTTCTTC. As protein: CSVPDRDRGAYNEQFF.

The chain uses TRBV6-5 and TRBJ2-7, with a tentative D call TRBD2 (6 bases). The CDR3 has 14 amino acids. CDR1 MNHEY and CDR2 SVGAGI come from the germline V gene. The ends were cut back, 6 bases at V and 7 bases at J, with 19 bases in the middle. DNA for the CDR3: TGTGCCAGCAGCCCGGACGGAGGGTTTGGGGAGCAGTACTTC. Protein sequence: CASSPDGGFGEQYF.

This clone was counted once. The CDR3 reads CASSVVVSTYNEQFF. Here the CDR3 DNA reads TGTGCCAGCAGCGTAGTCGTTTCGACCTACAATGAGCAGTTCTTC. The chain recombines TRBV9 with TRBJ2-1; D is ambiguous. CDR1 is SGDLS and CDR2 is YYNGEE in the germline V gene. The CDR3 contains 15 residues. V lost 0 bases, J lost 2 bases, and 9 bases lay in between.

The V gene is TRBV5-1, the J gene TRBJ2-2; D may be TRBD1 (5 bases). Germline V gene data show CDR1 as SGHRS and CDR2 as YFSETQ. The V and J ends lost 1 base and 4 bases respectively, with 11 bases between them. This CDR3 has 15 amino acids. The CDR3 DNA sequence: TGCGCCAGCAGCTTGTTAGGGGTCGGCACCGGGGAGCTGTTTTTT. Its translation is CASSLLGVGTGELFF.

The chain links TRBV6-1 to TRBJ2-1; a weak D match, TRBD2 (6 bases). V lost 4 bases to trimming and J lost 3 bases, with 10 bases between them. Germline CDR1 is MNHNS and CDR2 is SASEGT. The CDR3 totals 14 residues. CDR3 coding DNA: TGTGCCAGCAGTGCCGGGGGACGCTACAATGAGCAGTTCTTC. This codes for CASSAGGRYNEQFF.

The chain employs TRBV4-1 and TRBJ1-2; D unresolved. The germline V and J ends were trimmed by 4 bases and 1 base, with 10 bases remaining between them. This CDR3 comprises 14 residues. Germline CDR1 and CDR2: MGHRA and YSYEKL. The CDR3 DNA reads TGCGCCAGCAGCCCCGCGGGGATTAACTATGGCTACACCTTC. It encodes CASSPAGINYGYTF.

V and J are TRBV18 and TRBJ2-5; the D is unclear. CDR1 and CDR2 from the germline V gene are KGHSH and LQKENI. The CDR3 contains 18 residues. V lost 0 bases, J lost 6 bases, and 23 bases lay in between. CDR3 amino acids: CASSPPGIARVAMQTQYF. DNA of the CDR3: TGTGCCAGCTCACCACCCGGAATAGCCCGGGTGGCCATGCAGACCCAGTACTTC.

The CDR3 loop is CASSWGGEQPQHF. CDR3 coding DNA: TGTGCCAGCAGCTGGGGAGGGGAACAGCCCCAGCATTTT. The chain is built from TRBV5-4 and TRBJ1-5, with D perhaps TRBD1 (5 bases). V was trimmed by 3 bases and J by 7 bases, leaving 11 bases between them. The CDR3 runs to 13 residues. CDR1 and CDR2 (germline): SGHNT, YYREEE (reference sequence).

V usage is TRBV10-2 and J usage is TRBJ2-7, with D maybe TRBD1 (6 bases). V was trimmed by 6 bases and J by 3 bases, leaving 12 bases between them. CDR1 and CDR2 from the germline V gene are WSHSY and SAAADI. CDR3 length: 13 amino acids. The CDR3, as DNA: TGCGCCAGCAGCCGACAGGACCTCTACGAGCAGTACTTC. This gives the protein CASSRQDLYEQYF.

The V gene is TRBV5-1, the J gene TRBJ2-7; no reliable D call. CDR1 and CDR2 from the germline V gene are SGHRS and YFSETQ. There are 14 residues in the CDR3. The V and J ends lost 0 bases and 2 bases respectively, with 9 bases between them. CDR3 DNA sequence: TGCGCCAGCAGCTTGGGGAGTTTGCCCTACGAGCAGTACTTC. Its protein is CASSLGSLPYEQYF.

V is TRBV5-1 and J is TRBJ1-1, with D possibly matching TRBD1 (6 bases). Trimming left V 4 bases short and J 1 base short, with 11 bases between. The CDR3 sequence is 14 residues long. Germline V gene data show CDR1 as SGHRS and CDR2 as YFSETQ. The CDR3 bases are TGCGCCAGCAGCAGTCAGGGGCAGAACACTGAAGCTTTCTTT. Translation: CASSSQGQNTEAFF.

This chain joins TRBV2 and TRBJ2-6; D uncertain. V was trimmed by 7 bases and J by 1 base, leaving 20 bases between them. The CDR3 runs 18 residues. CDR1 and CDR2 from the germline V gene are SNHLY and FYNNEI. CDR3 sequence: CASTTMLFATSGANVLTF. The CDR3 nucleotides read TGTGCCAGCACTACTATGCTCTTTGCGACGTCTGGGGCCAACGTCCTGACTTTC.